This T cell receptor beta chain was sequenced in a study of T cells after posttransplantation cyclophosphamide. Some clones are missing from TCRdb's copy, which holds only in-frame ones; the method was immunoSEQ multiplex PCR. The record shows about 8,700 clones for this sample, with no singletons present. Treatment was busulfan-fludarabine conditioning, a marrow graft, and cyclophosphamide on days +3 and +4. This clone was observed a few times. Germline V gene sequence: CDR1 DFQATT, CDR2 SNEGSKA (reference sequence). The CDR3 extends over 11 amino acids. V lost 7 bases, J lost 6 bases, and 12 bases lay in between.

The chain carries TRBV20-1 and TRBJ1-2, with D uncertain. This clonotype was sampled from a male patient in his thirties who received an allogeneic stem cell transplant from an unrelated donor, was CMV-positive, and had acute and chronic GVHD. Some T cells may be supplied by the graft donor. Sequenced material: PBMCs, taken after an allogeneic stem cell transplant with post-transplant cyclophosphamide. CDR3 DNA: TGCAGTGGCCTAGGCCTCAATGGCTACACCTTC. This sequence encodes CSGLGLNGYTF.